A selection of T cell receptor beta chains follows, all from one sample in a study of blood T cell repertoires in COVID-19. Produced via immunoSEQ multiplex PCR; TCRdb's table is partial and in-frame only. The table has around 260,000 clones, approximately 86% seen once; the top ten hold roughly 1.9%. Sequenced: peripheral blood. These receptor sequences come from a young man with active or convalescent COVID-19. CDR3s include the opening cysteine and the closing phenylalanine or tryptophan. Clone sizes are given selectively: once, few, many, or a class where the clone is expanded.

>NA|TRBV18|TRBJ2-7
CASSTDRGYEQYF
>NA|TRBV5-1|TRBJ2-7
CASSSRLAGGYEQYF
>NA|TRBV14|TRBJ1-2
CASSQSREWGYTF
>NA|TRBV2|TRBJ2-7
CASSRSSYEQYF
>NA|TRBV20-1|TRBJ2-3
CSASPGIGITQYF
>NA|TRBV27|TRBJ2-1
CASSADREQFF
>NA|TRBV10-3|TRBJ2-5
CAITTGLAGVAETQYF
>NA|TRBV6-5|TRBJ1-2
CAAKGGLGYGYTF
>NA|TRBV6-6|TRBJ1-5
CASSPPGNNQPQHF
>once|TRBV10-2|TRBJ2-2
CASRGQSTGELFF
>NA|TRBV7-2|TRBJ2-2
CASSLVSGGNTGELFF
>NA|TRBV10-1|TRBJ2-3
CASSKGTGGFTDTQYF
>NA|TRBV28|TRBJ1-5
CASSRTVSNQPQHF
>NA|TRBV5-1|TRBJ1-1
CASSLTADTEAFF
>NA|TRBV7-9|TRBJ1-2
CASSETGGEVSYGYTF
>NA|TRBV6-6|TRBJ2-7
CASSYRGEQYF
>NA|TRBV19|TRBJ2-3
CASSLISGRVADTQYF
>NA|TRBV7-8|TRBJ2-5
CASSYSTSGTQETQYF
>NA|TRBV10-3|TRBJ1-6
CAISEADRGLSFNSPLHF
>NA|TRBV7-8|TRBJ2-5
CASSLGTQQETQYF
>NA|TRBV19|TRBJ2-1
CASSPGTSGGGHEQFF
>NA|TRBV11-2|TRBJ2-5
CASSLRDQETQYF
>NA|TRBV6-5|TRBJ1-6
CASSYGDRARFSPLHF
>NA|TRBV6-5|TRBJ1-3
CASSFGTGLNGNTIYF
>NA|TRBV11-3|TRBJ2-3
CASSLDYNTDTQYF
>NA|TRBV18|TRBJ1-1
CASSQGAQNTEAFF
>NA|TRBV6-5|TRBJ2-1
CASSSKGGGYNEQFF
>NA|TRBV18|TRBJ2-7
CASSPPTGTGGYEQYF
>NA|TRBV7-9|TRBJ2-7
CASKIAGSYEQYF
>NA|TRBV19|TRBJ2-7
CASSPGWTSSYEQYF
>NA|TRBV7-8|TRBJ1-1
CASSSQEYTEAFF
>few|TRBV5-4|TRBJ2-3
CASSSGLAGDTSTDTQYF
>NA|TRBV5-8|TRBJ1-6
CASSLIQGSSYNSPLHF
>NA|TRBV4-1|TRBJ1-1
CASSQLGRTNTEAFF
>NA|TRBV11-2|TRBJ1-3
CASSATGSSGNTIYF
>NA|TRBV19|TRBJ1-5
CASSETGGNQPQHF
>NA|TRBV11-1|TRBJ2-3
CASSWTGVTSTDTQYF
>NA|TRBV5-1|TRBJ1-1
CASSSQGLNTEAFF
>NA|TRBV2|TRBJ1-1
CASSEWAPREAFF
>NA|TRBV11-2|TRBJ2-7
CASSLEGEGGRYEQYF
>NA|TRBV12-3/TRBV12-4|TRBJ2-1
CASSQQDNEQFF
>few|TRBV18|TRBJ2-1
CASSPLQGDNEQFF
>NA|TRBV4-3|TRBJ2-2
CASSQDRADRGLTGELFF
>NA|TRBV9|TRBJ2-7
CASSAGVVAAGGSYEQYF
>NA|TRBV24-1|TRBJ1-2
CATSDAGTGGGMSGYTF
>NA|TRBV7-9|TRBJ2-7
CASSPPLSGASHEQYF
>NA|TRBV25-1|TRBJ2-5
CASSDVEGTQYF
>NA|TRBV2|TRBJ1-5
CASSDRTQVVVPQHF